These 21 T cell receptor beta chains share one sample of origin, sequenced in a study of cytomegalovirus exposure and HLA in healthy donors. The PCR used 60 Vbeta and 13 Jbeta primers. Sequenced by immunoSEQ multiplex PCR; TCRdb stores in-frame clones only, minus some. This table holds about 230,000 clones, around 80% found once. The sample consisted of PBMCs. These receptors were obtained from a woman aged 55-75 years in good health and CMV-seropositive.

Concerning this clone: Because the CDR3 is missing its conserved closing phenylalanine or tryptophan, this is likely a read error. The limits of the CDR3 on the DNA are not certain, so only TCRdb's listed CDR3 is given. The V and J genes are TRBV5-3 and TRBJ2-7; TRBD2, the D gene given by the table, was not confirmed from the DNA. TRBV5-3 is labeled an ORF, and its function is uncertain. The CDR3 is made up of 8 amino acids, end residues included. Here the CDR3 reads CARSFRSS.

DNA for the CDR3: TGTGCCAGCAGTTTATATGCCTCAGGGGGCTATAATTCACCCCTCCACTTT. Translation: CASSLYASGGYNSPLHF. The chain carries TRBV27 and TRBJ1-6; 7 positions agree with TRBD1. The CDR3 runs 17 residues. The V gene end was trimmed by 1 base and the J gene end by 3 bases; junction bases not matched to a gene: 6. Germline V lookup: CDR1 MNHEY, CDR2 SMNVEV (reference sequence).

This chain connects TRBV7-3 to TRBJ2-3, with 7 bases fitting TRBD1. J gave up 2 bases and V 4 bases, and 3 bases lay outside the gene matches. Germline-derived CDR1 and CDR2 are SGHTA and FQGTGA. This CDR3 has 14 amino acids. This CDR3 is CASSSGTATDTQYF. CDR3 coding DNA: TGTGCCAGCAGCTCTGGGACAGCCACAGATACGCAGTATTTT.

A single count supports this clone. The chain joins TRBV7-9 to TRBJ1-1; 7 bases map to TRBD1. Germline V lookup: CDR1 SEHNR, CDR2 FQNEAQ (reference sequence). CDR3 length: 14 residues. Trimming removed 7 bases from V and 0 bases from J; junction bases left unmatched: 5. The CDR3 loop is CASTPQGMNTEAFF. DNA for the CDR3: TGTGCCAGCACCCCACAGGGGATGAACACTGAAGCTTTCTTT.

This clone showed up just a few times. CDR3 residues: CASSALGGPDYEQYF. CDR3 DNA: TGTGCCAGCAGTGCCCTAGGGGGACCGGACTACGAGCAGTACTTC. The chain carries TRBV25-1 and TRBJ2-7; maybe TRBD1 (6 bases). This CDR3 has 15 amino acids. Between the trimmed V and J ends, which lost 4 bases and 3 bases, there was a span of 16 bases. Germline-derived CDR1 and CDR2 are MGHDK and SYGVNS.

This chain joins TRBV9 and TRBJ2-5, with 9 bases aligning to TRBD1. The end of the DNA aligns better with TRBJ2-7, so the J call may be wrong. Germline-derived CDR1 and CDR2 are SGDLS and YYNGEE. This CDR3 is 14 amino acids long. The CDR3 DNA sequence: TGTGCCAGCAGCGTGGGGACAGGGATGTACGAGCAGTACTTC. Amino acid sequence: CASSVGTGMYEQYF.

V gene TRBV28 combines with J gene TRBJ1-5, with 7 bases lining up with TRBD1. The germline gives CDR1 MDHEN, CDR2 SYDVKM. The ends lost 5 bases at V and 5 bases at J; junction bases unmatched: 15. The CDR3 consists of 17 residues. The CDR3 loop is CASSPSKQGTGDQPQHF. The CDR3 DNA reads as TGTGCCAGCAGTCCTTCCAAACAGGGGACGGGGGATCAGCCCCAGCATTTT. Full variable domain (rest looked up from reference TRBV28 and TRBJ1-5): DVKVTQSSRYLVKRTGEKVFLECVQDMDHENMFWYRQDPGLGLRLIYFSYDVKMKEKGDIPEGYSVSREKKERFSLILESASTNQTSMYLCASSPSKQGTGDQPQHFGDGTRLSIL.

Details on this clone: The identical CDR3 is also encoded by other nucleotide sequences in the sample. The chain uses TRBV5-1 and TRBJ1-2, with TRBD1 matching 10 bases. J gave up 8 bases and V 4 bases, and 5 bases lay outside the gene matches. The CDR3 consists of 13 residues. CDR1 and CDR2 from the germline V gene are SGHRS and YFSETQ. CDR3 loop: CASSLGTGEGYTF. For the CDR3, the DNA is TGCGCCAGCAGCCTAGGGACAGGGGAGGGCTACACCTTC.

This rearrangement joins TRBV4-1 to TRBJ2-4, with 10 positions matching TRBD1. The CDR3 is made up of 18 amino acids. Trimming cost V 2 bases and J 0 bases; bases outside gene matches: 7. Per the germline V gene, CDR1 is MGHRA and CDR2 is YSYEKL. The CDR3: CASSQPGQGGVAKNIQYF. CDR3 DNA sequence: TGCGCCAGCAGCCAACCTGGACAGGGGGGAGTAGCCAAAAACATTCAGTACTTC.

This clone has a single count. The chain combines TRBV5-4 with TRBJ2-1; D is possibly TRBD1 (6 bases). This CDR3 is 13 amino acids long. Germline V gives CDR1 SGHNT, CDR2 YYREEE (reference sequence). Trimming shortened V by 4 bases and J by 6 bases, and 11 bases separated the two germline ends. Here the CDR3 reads CASSPATGNEQFF. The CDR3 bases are TGTGCCAGCAGCCCGGCGACAGGCAATGAGCAGTTCTTC.

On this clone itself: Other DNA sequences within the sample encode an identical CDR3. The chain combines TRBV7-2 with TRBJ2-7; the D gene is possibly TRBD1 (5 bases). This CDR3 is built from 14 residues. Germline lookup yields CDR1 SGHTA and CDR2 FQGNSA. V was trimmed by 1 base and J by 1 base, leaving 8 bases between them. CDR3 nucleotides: TGTGCCAGCAGCTTAGTTCAGGGATCCTACGAGCAGTACTTC. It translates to CASSLVQGSYEQYF.

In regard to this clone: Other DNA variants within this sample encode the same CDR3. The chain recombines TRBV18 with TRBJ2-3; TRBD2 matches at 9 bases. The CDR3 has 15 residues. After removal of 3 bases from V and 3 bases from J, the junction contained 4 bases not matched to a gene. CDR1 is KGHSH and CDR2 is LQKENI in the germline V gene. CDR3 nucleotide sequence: TGTGCCAGCTCACCCACTAGCGGGTCAACAGATACGCAGTATTTT. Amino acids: CASSPTSGSTDTQYF.

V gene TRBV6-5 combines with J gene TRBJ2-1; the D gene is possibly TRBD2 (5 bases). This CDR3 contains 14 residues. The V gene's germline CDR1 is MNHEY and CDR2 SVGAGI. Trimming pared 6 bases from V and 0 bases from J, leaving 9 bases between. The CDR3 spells CASRRGYSYNEQFF. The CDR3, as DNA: TGTGCCAGCAGACGGGGTTACTCCTACAATGAGCAGTTCTTC.

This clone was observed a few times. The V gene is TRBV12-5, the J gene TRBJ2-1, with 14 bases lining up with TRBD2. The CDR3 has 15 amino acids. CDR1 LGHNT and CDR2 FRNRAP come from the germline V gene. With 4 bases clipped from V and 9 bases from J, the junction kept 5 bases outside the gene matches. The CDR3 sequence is CASGSGLAGVAEQFF. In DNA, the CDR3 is TGTGCTAGTGGTTCGGGACTAGCGGGAGTGGCTGAGCAGTTCTTC.

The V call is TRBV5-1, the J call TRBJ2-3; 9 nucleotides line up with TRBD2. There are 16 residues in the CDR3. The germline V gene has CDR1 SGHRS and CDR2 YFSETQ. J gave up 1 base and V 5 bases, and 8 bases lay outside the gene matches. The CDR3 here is CASRSTRLAGTDTQYF. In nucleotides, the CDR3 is TGCGCCAGCAGGTCCACCCGACTAGCGGGCACAGATACGCAGTATTTT.

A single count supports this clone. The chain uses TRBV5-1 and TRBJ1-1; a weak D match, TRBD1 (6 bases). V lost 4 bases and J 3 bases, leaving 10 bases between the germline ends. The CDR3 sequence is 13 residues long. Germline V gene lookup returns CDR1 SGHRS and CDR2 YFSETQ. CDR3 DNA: TGCGCCAGCAGCGGAGGGGGGGACACTGAAGCTTTCTTT. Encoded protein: CASSGGGDTEAFF.

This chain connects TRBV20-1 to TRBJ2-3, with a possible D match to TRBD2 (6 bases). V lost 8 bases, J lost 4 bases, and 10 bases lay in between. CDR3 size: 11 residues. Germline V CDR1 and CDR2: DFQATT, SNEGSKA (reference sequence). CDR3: CSPPGADTQYF. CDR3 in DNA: TGCAGTCCCCCGGGGGCAGATACGCAGTATTTT.

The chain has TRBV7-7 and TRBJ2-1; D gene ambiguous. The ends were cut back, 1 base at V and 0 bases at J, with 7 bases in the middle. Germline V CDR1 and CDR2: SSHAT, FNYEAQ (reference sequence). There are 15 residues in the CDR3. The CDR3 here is CASSLVVSSYNEQFF. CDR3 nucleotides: TGTGCCAGCAGCTTAGTAGTGAGCTCCTACAATGAGCAGTTCTTC.

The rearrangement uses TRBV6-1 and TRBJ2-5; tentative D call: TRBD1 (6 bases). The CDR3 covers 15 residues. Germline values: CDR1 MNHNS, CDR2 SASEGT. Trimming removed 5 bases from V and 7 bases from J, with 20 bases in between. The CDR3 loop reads CASSRRQGTSGTQYF. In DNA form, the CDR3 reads TGTGCCAGCAGTAGAAGGCAGGGGACCTCAGGGACCCAGTACTTC.

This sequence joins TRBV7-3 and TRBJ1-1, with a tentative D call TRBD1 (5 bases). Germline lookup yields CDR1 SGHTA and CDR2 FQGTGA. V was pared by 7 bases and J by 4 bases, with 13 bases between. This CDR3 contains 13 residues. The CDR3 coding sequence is TGTGCCAGCACCCTGGGGCCCTCCACTGAAGCTTTCTTT. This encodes CASTLGPSTEAFF. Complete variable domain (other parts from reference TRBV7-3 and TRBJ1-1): GAGVSQTPSNKVTEKGKYVELRCDPISGHTALYWYRQSLGQGPEFLIYFQGTGAADDSGLPNDRFFAVRPEGSVSTLKIQRTERGDSAVYLCASTLGPSTEAFFGQGTRLTVV.

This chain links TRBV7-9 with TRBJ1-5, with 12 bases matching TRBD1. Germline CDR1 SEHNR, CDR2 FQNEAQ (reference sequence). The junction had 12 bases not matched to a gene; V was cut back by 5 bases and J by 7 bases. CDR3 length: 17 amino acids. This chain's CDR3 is CASSHHRDRGRGQPQHF. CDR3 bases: TGTGCCAGCAGCCACCACCGGGACAGGGGGCGCGGGCAGCCCCAGCATTTT.